This T cell receptor (beta chain) comes out of a study of a mutant IDH1 vaccine in newly diagnosed glioma. In the study overall: Earlier therapy was either radiotherapy, temozolomide, or both, and most got both. The study's findings and limits: Top peripheral T cell clonotype shifts appeared unrelated to pseudoprogression.

To note about this clone: As yet, its antigen is unknown.

CDR1 is SNHLY, CDR2 FYNNEI, per germline. This CDR3 comprises 15 residues. With 7 bases clipped from V and 5 bases from J, the junction kept 12 bases outside the gene matches. Sequencing was performed with immunoSEQ multiplex PCR; in TCRdb, only in-frame clones are kept and a portion is missing. Of some 34,000 clones in the sample, about nine tenths are singletons; the top ten hold approximately 5.1%. The time point denotes: week 47, end of study. The content of each vaccine dose was 300 ug of mutant IDH1 20-mer peptide, and topical imiquimod accompanied it. The sequence was obtained from a woman between 40 and 50 years old with glioma. The sequences come from PBMCs, collected from a glioma patient whose treatment included an IDH1 peptide vaccine. The genes are TRBV2 and TRBJ2-5; 8 positions match TRBD1. CDR3 in DNA: TGTGCCAGCACCCAGAGTACAGGGGGTGGGGAGACCCAGTACTTC. It specifies CASTQSTGGGETQYF.